The 24 T cell receptor beta chains given below trace back to one sample, sequenced in a study of blood T cell repertoires in COVID-19. Produced via immunoSEQ multiplex PCR; TCRdb's table is partial and in-frame only. The table includes around 350,000 clones, around 86% detected once. The sample taken for sequencing was peripheral blood. The receptor set was obtained from a human donor in a cohort sampled during active COVID-19.

A note on this clone: Other DNA sequences in the same sample also yield this CDR3. The rearrangement joins TRBV9 to TRBJ2-7; TRBD1 matches 8 bases. CDR3 length: 14 residues. V lost 0 bases and J lost 2; bases outside the gene matches: 1. Germline V lookup: CDR1 SGDLS, CDR2 YYNGEE. The CDR3 DNA reads as TGTGCCAGCAGCGTAGGGACAGGGACCTACGAGCAGTACTTC. Encoded protein: CASSVGTGTYEQYF.

This clone occurred once. V usage is TRBV7-2 and J usage is TRBJ2-4, with 15 positions matching TRBD2. Germline V gene data show CDR1 as SGHTA and CDR2 as FQGNSA. The V segment lost 4 bases and the J segment 6 bases; nucleotides outside the gene matches: 7. The CDR3 extends over 17 amino acids. CDR3 DNA: TGTGCCAGCAGCTCCTTGGGACTAGCGGGGGGCTCAAACATTCAGTACTTC. It encodes CASSSLGLAGGSNIQYF. Full variable domain (outside the CDR3, taken from reference TRBV7-2 and TRBJ2-4): GAGVSQSPSNKVTEKGKDVELRCDPISGHTALYWYRQSLGQGLEFLIYFQGNSAPDKSGLPSDRFSAERTGGSVSTLTIQRTQQEDSAVYLCASSSLGLAGGSNIQYFGAGTRLSVL.

This rearrangement joins TRBV28 to TRBJ1-4; unclear D gene. CDR1 is MDHEN, CDR2 SYDVKM, per germline. With 7 bases removed from V and 2 bases from J, the gap between germline ends came to 8 bases. The CDR3 consists of 13 residues. CDR3: CASMGFTNEKLFF. CDR3 DNA sequence: TGTGCCAGCATGGGCTTTACTAATGAAAAACTGTTTTTT.

The chain employs TRBV30 and TRBJ1-2; 7 nucleotides align to TRBD1. The CDR3 sequence is 15 residues long. J was trimmed by 5 bases and V by 3 bases; bases with no gene match: 12. The germline V gene encodes CDR1 GTSNPN and CDR2 SVGIG (reference sequence). The CDR3 spells CAWSVTGTDFYGYTF. The CDR3, as DNA: TGTGCCTGGAGCGTTACCGGGACAGACTTTTATGGCTACACCTTC.

This clone was counted a single time. V and J are TRBV30 and TRBJ2-1, with D perhaps matching TRBD2 (6 bases). This CDR3 spans 15 amino acids. V lost 0 bases and J 1 base, leaving 10 bases between the germline ends. Germline V gene sequence: CDR1 GTSNPN, CDR2 SVGIG (reference sequence). CDR3 in DNA: TGTGCCTGGAGTGTATACGGGGGATCCTACAATGAGCAGTTCTTC. The encoded protein is CAWSVYGGSYNEQFF.

This chain uses TRBV5-5 with TRBJ1-5, with a possible D match to TRBD1 (5 bases). Germline CDR1 SGHKS, CDR2 YYEKEE (reference sequence). V lost 2 bases to trimming and J lost 5 bases, with 11 bases between them. The CDR3 has 14 amino acids. CDR3 sequence (DNA): TGTGCCAGCAGCTTAAGCAGGGAAGATCAGCCCCAGCATTTT. Its protein is CASSLSREDQPQHF.

This clone was observed a single time. V and J are TRBV6-5 and TRBJ2-5; the D is unclear. The CDR3 loop spans 13 amino acids. CDR1 and CDR2 (germline): MNHEY, SVGAGI. Trimming took 8 bases from V and 4 from J, leaving 14 bases between them. CDR3 protein: CASARIAAETQYF. The CDR3 DNA is TGTGCCAGCGCAAGGATAGCCGCAGAGACCCAGTACTTC.

V is TRBV6-6 and J is TRBJ2-1, with TRBD1 matching over 8 bases. The CDR3 loop spans 14 amino acids. CDR1 and CDR2 (germline): MNHNY, SVGAGI (reference sequence). The ends lost 2 bases at V and 7 bases at J; junction bases unmatched: 4. The CDR3 nucleotides read TGTGCCAGCAGTTACCGGACAGGGTATAATGAGCAGTTCTTC. Its translation is CASSYRTGYNEQFF.

This clone was picked up one time. The chain combines TRBV14 with TRBJ1-2, with 9 bases lining up with TRBD1. Trimming took 4 bases from V and 5 from J; bases not matched to a gene: 5. CDR3 length: 14 residues. Germline lookup yields CDR1 SGHDN and CDR2 FVKESK. DNA for the CDR3: TGTGCCAGCAGCCCCCGGGACAGGGCATATGGCTACACCTTC. It yields the protein CASSPRDRAYGYTF.

This clone was counted once. The V gene is TRBV19, the J gene TRBJ1-1; D remains ambiguous. The CDR3 is 13 amino acids. V was trimmed by 6 bases and J by 6 bases, leaving 14 bases between them. Germline assignment: CDR1 LNHDA and CDR2 SQIVND (reference sequence). CDR3 protein: CASRLEGVAEAFF. The DNA for the CDR3 is TGTGCCAGTAGACTAGAAGGTGTCGCTGAAGCTTTCTTT.

This chain links TRBV24-1 with TRBJ2-1; 13 bases are shared with TRBD2. The ends lost 4 bases at V and 4 bases at J; junction bases unmatched: 3. Germline V CDR1 and CDR2: KGHDR, SFDVKD. There are 16 residues in the CDR3. The CDR3 nucleotides read TGTGCCACCAGTGACCCGGGACTAGCGGGATACAATGAGCAGTTCTTC. Translated, it gives CATSDPGLAGYNEQFF.

The CDR3 here is CASTSRERTPDTQYF. As DNA, the CDR3 is TGTGCCAGCACCTCCCGGGAAAGGACTCCAGATACGCAGTATTTT. The J gene is TRBJ2-3, the V gene TRBV4-2, with D perhaps matching TRBD2 (5 bases). Germline CDR1 and CDR2: LGHNA and YNFKEQ. Trimming removed 7 bases at V and 4 bases at J, with 18 bases between. The CDR3 is 15 residues long.

The gene calls are TRBV11-2 and TRBJ1-2; 7 bases align to TRBD1. The germline gives CDR1 SGHAT, CDR2 FQNNGV. This CDR3 is built from 14 residues. After removal of 5 bases from V and 2 bases from J, the junction contained 5 bases not matched to a gene. The CDR3 loop is CASSPRDSNYGYTF. DNA for the CDR3: TGTGCCAGCAGCCCCCGGGACAGCAACTATGGCTACACCTTC. The variable domain in full, completed from reference TRBV11-2 and TRBJ1-2, reads EAGVAQSPRYKIIEKRQSVAFWCNPISGHATLYWYQQILGQGPKLLIQFQNNGVVDDSQLPKDRFSAERLKGVDSTLKIQPAKLEDSAVYLCASSPRDSNYGYTFGSGTRLTVV.

The chain joins TRBV6-2 or TRBV6-3 to TRBJ2-7; 8 nucleotides match TRBD2. The CDR3 consists of 16 residues. Germline V lookup: CDR1 MNHEY, CDR2 SVGEGT. J lost 4 bases, V lost 2 bases, and 10 bases had no gene match. The CDR3 nucleotides read TGTGCCAGCAGTTACCCAAGCGGGAGTCGGGGATACGAGCAGTACTTC. Protein: CASSYPSGSRGYEQYF.

The chain combines TRBV2 with TRBJ2-1, with TRBD2 matching 10 bases. Germline trimming cut 5 bases from V and 0 bases from J; bases unmatched to any gene: 10. This CDR3 has 18 amino acids. Germline values: CDR1 SNHLY, CDR2 FYNNEI. CDR3 sequence (DNA): TGTGCCAGCAGTTTATTAGCGGGGGGTATGAGCTCCTACAATGAGCAGTTCTTC. Amino acids: CASSLLAGGMSSYNEQFF.

V usage is TRBV5-1 and J usage is TRBJ2-3; D might be TRBD2 (5 bases). Deletions cut 4 bases from V and 0 bases from J, with 18 bases between. Looked up from germline, CDR1 is SGHRS and CDR2 is YFSETQ. The CDR3 consists of 17 residues. DNA for the CDR3: TGCGCCAGCAGCACATTTAGGAGGATCCCTAGCACAGATACGCAGTATTTT. Encoded protein: CASSTFRRIPSTDTQYF.

This sequence joins TRBV2 and TRBJ2-3, with TRBD2 matching over 9 bases. CDR1 is SNHLY, CDR2 FYNNEI, per germline. The CDR3 has 14 amino acids. J was trimmed by 7 bases and V by 5 bases; bases with no gene match: 7. The CDR3, as DNA: TGTGCCAGCAGTACACTAGCGGGCCCCAATACGCAGTATTTT. This translates into CASSTLAGPNTQYF.

The rearrangement joins TRBV28 to TRBJ1-5, with D perhaps TRBD1 (5 bases). Trimming left V 5 bases short and J 5 bases short, with 13 bases between. The CDR3 is 14 residues long. Germline V CDR1 and CDR2: MDHEN, SYDVKM. The chain's CDR3 is CASSPPGRDQPQHF. The CDR3 nucleotides read TGTGCCAGCAGTCCCCCGGGCAGGGATCAGCCCCAGCATTTT. The full variable domain, completed using reference TRBV28 and TRBJ1-5, is DVKVTQSSRYLVKRTGEKVFLECVQDMDHENMFWYRQDPGLGLRLIYFSYDVKMKEKGDIPEGYSVSREKKERFSLILESASTNQTSMYLCASSPPGRDQPQHFGDGTRLSIL.

The chain joins TRBV30 to TRBJ1-2; no reliable D call. Trimming took 4 bases from V and 4 from J, leaving 16 bases between them. CDR3 length equals 14 residues. CDR1 is GTSNPN, CDR2 SVGIG, per germline (reference sequence). CDR3 amino acids: CAWKAGGLVYGYTF. The CDR3, as DNA: TGTGCCTGGAAGGCCGGTGGCCTAGTCTATGGCTACACCTTC.

The chain carries TRBV18 and TRBJ2-1, with 8 bases that match TRBD2. Per the germline V gene, CDR1 is KGHSH and CDR2 is LQKENI. CDR3 size: 17 residues. V lost 0 bases, J lost 3 bases, and 7 bases stayed unmatched. The CDR3 bases are TGTGCCAGCTCACCACCGGGTAGCGGGAATAGCTACAATGAGCAGTTCTTC. Protein: CASSPPGSGNSYNEQFF. Full variable domain (outside the CDR3, taken from reference TRBV18 and TRBJ2-1): NAGVMQNPRHLVRRRGQEARLRCSPMKGHSHVYWYRQLPEEGLKFMVYLQKENIIDESGMPKERFSAEFPKEGPSILRIQQVVRGDSAAYFCASSPPGSGNSYNEQFFGPGTRLTVL.

The chain joins TRBV5-1 to TRBJ2-7; perhaps TRBD1 as D (8 bases). V lost 0 bases to trimming and J lost 4 bases, with 17 bases between them. Germline V CDR1 and CDR2: SGHRS, YFSETQ. The CDR3 sequence is 16 residues long. CDR3 sequence (DNA): TGCGCCAGCAGCTTGGGCCTACAGGGGGGAGGGTACGAGCAGTACTTC. As protein: CASSLGLQGGGYEQYF.

This chain uses TRBV3-1 (or the pseudogene TRBV3-2) with TRBJ1-3, with D perhaps TRBD1 (5 bases). The CDR3 is 17 residues long. CDR1 is LGHDT and CDR2 is YNNKEL in the germline V gene (reference sequence). Trimming pared 0 bases from V and 4 bases from J, leaving 16 bases between. CDR3 bases: TGTGCCAGCAGCCAAGATCTTAGGGGCAAGGGAGGAAACACCATATATTTT. This sequence encodes CASSQDLRGKGGNTIYF.

This clone was recorded once. Other DNA sequences in this specimen translate into the identical CDR3. The genes are TRBV6-5 and TRBJ1-1; D is possibly TRBD1 (6 bases). The CDR3 consists of 12 residues. Between the trimmed V and J ends, which lost 6 bases and 1 base, there was a span of 6 bases. Germline CDR1 MNHEY, CDR2 SVGAGI. The CDR3 sequence is CASRQGNTEAFF. Here the CDR3 DNA reads TGTGCCAGCAGACAGGGGAACACTGAAGCTTTCTTT.

The CDR3 sequence: CASSPTAGGQETQYF. The CDR3 DNA reads as TGCGCCAGCAGCCCGACGGCGGGGGGGCAAGAGACCCAGTACTTC. This chain connects TRBV4-1 to TRBJ2-5; TRBD2 aligns across 9 bases. V dropped 4 bases and J dropped 2; count of bases not matched to a gene: 5. CDR3 length equals 15 residues. Germline V gene lookup returns CDR1 MGHRA and CDR2 YSYEKL.